The 5 T cell receptor beta chains below come from one sample, sequenced in a study of beta chain features in type 1 diabetes. TCRB transcripts that were expressed got sequenced, as all of the isolated RNA had been reverse transcribed. The repertoire was sequenced with immunoSEQ multiplex PCR; TCRdb's copy has only in-frame clones and lacks some. Counted here are 350,000 or so clones, 20% occurring once; the ten biggest clones make up 0.044%. The sequencing input was naive CD4+ T cells from blood. These receptors came from a woman between 18 and 29 years old in good health.

The V gene is TRBV30, the J gene TRBJ2-1; 12 bases are shared with TRBD2. The CDR3 has 15 residues. Germline loops: CDR1 GTSNPN, CDR2 SVGIG (reference sequence). The trim removed 6 bases at V and 2 bases at J, leaving 5 bases unmatched. The CDR3 nucleotides are TGTGCCTGTGACCTAGCGGGGGGGGCCTACAATGAGCAGTTCTTC. Amino acids: CACDLAGGAYNEQFF.

This clone appeared a few times. The V gene is TRBV18, the J gene TRBJ2-1; the D is unclear. Germline loops: CDR1 KGHSH, CDR2 LQKENI. The CDR3 is made up of 12 amino acids. Trimming took 2 bases from V and 9 from J, leaving 8 bases between them. CDR3 DNA: TGTGCCAGCTCACCAGCGACTGGTGAGCAGTTCTTC. Translated, it gives CASSPATGEQFF.

This clone has a handful of counts. The chain uses TRBV9 and TRBJ1-1; the D gene is possibly TRBD1 (5 bases). V was clipped by 4 bases and J by 4 bases, with 14 bases between them. Looked up from germline, CDR1 is SGDLS and CDR2 is YYNGEE. The CDR3 loop spans 14 amino acids. The CDR3 bases are TGTGCCAGCAGCTCCATCACCGGGGGCACTGAAGCTTTCTTT. Protein sequence: CASSSITGGTEAFF.

The chain uses TRBV30 and TRBJ2-5; 7 bases map to TRBD1. CDR3 length: 13 residues. Germline-derived CDR1 and CDR2 are GTSNPN and SVGIG (reference sequence). The V and J ends lost 6 bases and 1 base, in that order; junction bases with no gene match: 5. In DNA, the CDR3 is TGTGCCTGCTCAACAGGGGTCCAAGAGACCCAGTACTTC. This gives the protein CACSTGVQETQYF.

The rearrangement joins TRBV6-5 to TRBJ2-2; tentative D call: TRBD2 (5 bases). Germline CDR1 MNHEY, CDR2 SVGAGI. Trimming took off 4 bases at V and 6 bases at J, with 9 bases between the two ends. The CDR3 is 13 residues long. CDR3 DNA: TGTGCCAGCAGTTCCCTAGCCTCCGGGGAGCTGTTTTTT. Translated, it gives CASSSLASGELFF.